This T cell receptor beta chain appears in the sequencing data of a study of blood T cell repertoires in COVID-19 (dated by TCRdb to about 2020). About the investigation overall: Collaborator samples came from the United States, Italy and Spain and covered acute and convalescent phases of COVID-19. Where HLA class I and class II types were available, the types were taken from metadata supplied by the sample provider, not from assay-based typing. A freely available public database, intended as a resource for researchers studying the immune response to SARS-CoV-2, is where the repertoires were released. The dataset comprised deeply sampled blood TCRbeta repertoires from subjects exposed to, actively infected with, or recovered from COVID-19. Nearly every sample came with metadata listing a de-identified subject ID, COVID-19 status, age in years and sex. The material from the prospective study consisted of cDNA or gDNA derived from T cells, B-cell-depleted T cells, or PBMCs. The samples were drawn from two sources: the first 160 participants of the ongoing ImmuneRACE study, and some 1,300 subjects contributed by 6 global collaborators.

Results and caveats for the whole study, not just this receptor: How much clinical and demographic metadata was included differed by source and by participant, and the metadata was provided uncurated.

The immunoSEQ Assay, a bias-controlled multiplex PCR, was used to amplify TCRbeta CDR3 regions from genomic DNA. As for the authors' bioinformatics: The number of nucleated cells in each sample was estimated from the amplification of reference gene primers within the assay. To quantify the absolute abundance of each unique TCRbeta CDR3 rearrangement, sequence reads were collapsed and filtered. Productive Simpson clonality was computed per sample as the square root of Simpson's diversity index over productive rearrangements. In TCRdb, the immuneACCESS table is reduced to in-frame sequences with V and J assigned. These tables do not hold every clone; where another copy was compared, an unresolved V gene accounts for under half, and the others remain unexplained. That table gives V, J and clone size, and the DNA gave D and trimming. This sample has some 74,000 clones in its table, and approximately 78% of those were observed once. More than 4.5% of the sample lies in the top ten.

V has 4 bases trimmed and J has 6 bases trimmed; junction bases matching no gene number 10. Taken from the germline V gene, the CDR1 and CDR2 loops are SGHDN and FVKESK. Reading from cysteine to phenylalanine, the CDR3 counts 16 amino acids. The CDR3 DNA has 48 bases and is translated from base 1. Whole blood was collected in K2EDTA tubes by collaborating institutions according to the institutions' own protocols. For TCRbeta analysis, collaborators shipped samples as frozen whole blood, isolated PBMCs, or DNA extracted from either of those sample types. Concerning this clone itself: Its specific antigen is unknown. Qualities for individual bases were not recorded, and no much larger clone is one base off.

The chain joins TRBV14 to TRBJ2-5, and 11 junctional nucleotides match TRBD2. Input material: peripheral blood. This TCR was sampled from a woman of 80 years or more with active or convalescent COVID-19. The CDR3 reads CASSPQIAGGLKTQYF. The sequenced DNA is TGTGCCAGCAGCCCCCAAATAGCGGGGGGGCTAAAGACCCAGTACTTC.